This T cell receptor (beta chain) was retrieved from a study of blood T cell repertoires in COVID-19. From germline, CDR1 is SGHRS and CDR2 YFSETQ. This CDR3 comprises 16 residues. V lost 0 bases, J lost 2 bases, and 14 bases lay in between. Recruited during active infection, patients (from Seattle) were subsequently followed longitudinally. TCRdb's copy holds only in-frame clones and misses some; the assay was immunoSEQ multiplex PCR. The data contain about 300,000 clones, just under 90% of them singletons. The TCR sequence derives from a woman in her twenties or thirties with COVID-19, enrolled during active disease. The rearrangement links TRBV5-1 to TRBJ1-1, with D possibly being TRBD1 (6 bases). What was sequenced was peripheral blood. CDR3: CASSLVQGRVNTEAFF. CDR3 DNA: TGCGCCAGCAGCTTGGTGCAGGGGAGGGTTAACACTGAAGCTTTCTTT.